These 26 T cell receptor beta chains were all obtained from the same sample, sequenced in a study of blood T cell repertoires in COVID-19. Measured with immunoSEQ multiplex PCR; TCRdb has only the in-frame clones, and not every one. The sample consists of over 35,000 clones, 85% to 90% of them appearing once. The sequenced material came from peripheral blood. The receptors stem from a man in his forties or fifties with COVID-19, enrolled during active disease.

This chain uses TRBV2 with TRBJ2-1, with TRBD2 matching over 12 bases. Germline lookup yields CDR1 SNHLY and CDR2 FYNNEI. With V trimmed by 7 bases and J by 6 bases, 4 bases remained unmatched. This CDR3 has 14 amino acids. CDR3: CASTGLAGRNEQFF. The CDR3 region has the DNA TGTGCCAGCACCGGACTAGCGGGACGCAATGAGCAGTTCTTC.

In DNA form, the CDR3 reads TGCGCCAGCGGTGGGACAGGGGGATTAGACGGCTACACCTTC. Protein sequence: CASGGTGGLDGYTF. This chain uses TRBV10-1 with TRBJ1-2; 11 bases match TRBD1. This CDR3 contains 14 residues. Germline V gene sequence: CDR1 WNHNN, CDR2 SYGVQD (reference sequence). With V trimmed by 8 bases and J by 8 bases, 10 bases remained unmatched.

The DNA of the CDR3 is TGTGCCAGCACCGAATCAGGGAATCAGCCCCAGCATTTT. Translation gives CASTESGNQPQHF. This chain connects TRBV12-3 or TRBV12-4 to TRBJ1-5; D is possibly TRBD1 (5 bases). V was cut by 7 bases and J by 4 bases, with 11 bases left in between. The CDR3 covers 13 residues.

The chain is built from TRBV9 and TRBJ1-5; 7 positions match TRBD1. V lost 3 bases to trimming and J lost 6 bases; unmatched junction nucleotides: 3. Germline CDR1 reads SGDLS; CDR2 reads YYNGEE. CDR3 length equals 13 residues. The CDR3 spells CASSGEGAQPQHF. CDR3 nucleotides: TGTGCCAGCAGCGGCGAGGGGGCTCAGCCCCAGCATTTT.

The V and J genes are TRBV5-1 and TRBJ1-1, with TRBD1 matching over 8 bases. The germline V gene encodes CDR1 SGHRS and CDR2 YFSETQ. V gave up 0 bases and J gave up 4 bases; unmatched junction bases: 5. The CDR3 contains 15 residues. The DNA of the CDR3 is TGCGCCAGCAGCTTGGATGCGACAGGGGTCACTGAAGCTTTCTTT. It encodes CASSLDATGVTEAFF. The variable domain in full, with the rest retrieved from reference TRBV5-1 and TRBJ1-1, is KAGVTQTPRYLIKTRGQQVTLSCSPISGHRSVSWYQQTPGQGLQFLFEYFSETQRNKGNFPGRFSGRQFSNSRSEMNVSTLELGDSALYLCASSLDATGVTEAFFGQGTRLTVV.

The gene calls are TRBV5-1 and TRBJ2-7; 8 bases line up with TRBD1. This CDR3 comprises 14 residues. The germline CDR1 and CDR2 sequences are SGHRS and YFSETQ. V was clipped by 4 bases and J by 2 bases; unmatched bases: 5. The CDR3: CASSRGQATYEQYF. The DNA of the CDR3 is TGCGCCAGCAGCAGGGGACAGGCGACCTACGAGCAGTACTTC.

The chain employs TRBV5-1 and TRBJ2-3; possibly TRBD1 for D (6 bases). The CDR3 is 15 residues long. The V end lost 6 bases, the J end lost 4 bases, and 18 bases lay between the germline ends. The germline gives CDR1 SGHRS, CDR2 YFSETQ. The CDR3: CASTRGPSKADTQYF. Written as DNA, the CDR3 is TGCGCCAGCACCAGGGGTCCCAGTAAGGCAGATACGCAGTATTTT.

The genes are TRBV13 and TRBJ2-1; D may be TRBD2 (6 bases). V was cut by 0 bases and J by 10 bases, with 10 bases left in between. The CDR3 runs 13 residues. CDR1 and CDR2 (germline): PRHDT, FYEKMQ (reference sequence). The CDR3 reads CASSLGSRGEQFF. CDR3 coding DNA: TGTGCCAGCAGCTTAGGCTCTCGGGGGGAGCAGTTCTTC.

The V call is TRBV27, the J call TRBJ2-3; D may be TRBD1 (5 bases). Germline loops: CDR1 MNHEY, CDR2 SMNVEV (reference sequence). This CDR3 comprises 14 residues. Trimming pared 3 bases from V and 4 bases from J, leaving 11 bases between. CDR3 in amino acids: CASSFQGSPDTQYF. CDR3 coding DNA: TGTGCCAGCAGTTTCCAGGGCAGCCCAGATACGCAGTATTTT.

The rearrangement joins TRBV5-1 to TRBJ1-5, with 11 bases identical to TRBD1. The length of the CDR3 is 15 residues. CDR1 SGHRS and CDR2 YFSETQ come from the germline V gene. The V gene end was trimmed by 4 bases and the J gene end by 3 bases; junction bases not matched to a gene: 3. The CDR3 loop reads CASSAGQGDNQPQHF. CDR3 nucleotide sequence: TGCGCCAGCAGCGCGGGACAGGGGGACAATCAGCCCCAGCATTTT.

This chain joins TRBV5-1 and TRBJ2-7, with a possible D match to TRBD2 (5 bases). This CDR3 contains 12 residues. Looked up from germline, CDR1 is SGHRS and CDR2 is YFSETQ. The V end lost 1 base, the J end lost 5 bases, and 7 bases lay between the germline ends. The CDR3: CASSLNGDEQYF. The CDR3 DNA follows: TGCGCCAGCAGCTTGAACGGGGACGAGCAGTACTTC. The full variable domain, its missing parts supplied by reference TRBV5-1 and TRBJ2-7, is KAGVTQTPRYLIKTRGQQVTLSCSPISGHRSVSWYQQTPGQGLQFLFEYFSETQRNKGNFPGRFSGRQFSNSRSEMNVSTLELGDSALYLCASSLNGDEQYFGPGTRLTVT.

The rearrangement joins TRBV10-2 to TRBJ1-5, with 7 bases matching TRBD1. Per the germline V gene, CDR1 is WSHSY and CDR2 is SAAADI. Losses at the gene ends were 7 bases for V and 3 bases for J; bases not matched to a gene: 3. CDR3 size: 13 residues. The chain's CDR3 is CASTGGINQPQHF. The CDR3, as DNA: TGCGCCAGCACAGGGGGAATCAATCAGCCCCAGCATTTT.

This clone was detected only once. The chain couples TRBV4-2 to TRBJ1-6; 7 positions match TRBD1. The junction had 4 bases not matched to a gene; V was cut back by 1 base and J by 7 bases. Germline V gene lookup returns CDR1 LGHNA and CDR2 YNFKEQ. The CDR3 covers 15 residues. The CDR3, as DNA: TGTGCCAGCAGCCAAGGACAGGGCGTAAATTCACCCCTCCACTTT. It translates to CASSQGQGVNSPLHF.

This clone has more than one count but fewer than ten. The CDR3 sequence is CASSEAGQGGNYGYTF. In DNA, the CDR3 is TGTGCCAGCAGTGAAGCGGGGCAGGGGGGTAACTATGGCTACACCTTC. The chain has TRBV6-1 and TRBJ1-2, with 7 bases identical to TRBD1. CDR1 and CDR2 (germline): MNHNS, SASEGT. The CDR3 consists of 16 residues. V lost 0 bases and J lost 1; bases outside the gene matches: 5.

The chain is built from TRBV19 and TRBJ2-1; TRBD1 aligns across 7 bases. Germline-derived CDR1 and CDR2 are LNHDA and SQIVND (reference sequence). Germline trimming cut 7 bases from V and 10 bases from J; bases unmatched to any gene: 7. The CDR3 sequence is 12 residues long. CDR3 sequence: CASNHETGEQFF. The CDR3 nucleotides read TGTGCCAGTAACCACGAGACAGGGGAGCAGTTCTTC. Complete variable domain (other parts from reference TRBV19 and TRBJ2-1): DGGITQSPKYLFRKEGQNVTLSCEQNLNHDAMYWYRQDPGQGLRLIYYSQIVNDFQKGDIAEGYSVSREKKESFPLTVTSAQKNPTAFYLCASNHETGEQFFGPGTRLTVL.

CDR3 coding DNA: TGTGCCTGGAGTGCTGACAGAGACACTGAAGCTTTCTTT. It specifies CAWSADRDTEAFF. This rearrangement joins TRBV30 to TRBJ1-1; a weak D match, TRBD1 (5 bases). The germline CDR1 and CDR2 sequences are GTSNPN and SVGIG (reference sequence). Trimming stripped 1 base from V and 3 bases from J, with 9 bases between. CDR3 length: 13 amino acids.

The V and J genes are TRBV5-5 and TRBJ1-6, with 9 bases identical to TRBD1. The trim removed 4 bases at V and 5 bases at J, leaving 16 bases unmatched. CDR3 length: 19 amino acids. Germline V gives CDR1 SGHKS, CDR2 YYEKEE (reference sequence). In nucleotides, the CDR3 is TGTGCCAGCAGCCCAAGCCCGGGACAGGGTGGGGGACATAATTCACCCCTCCACTTT. It yields the protein CASSPSPGQGGGHNSPLHF.

The CDR3 region is CASSPTIGRDQYF. CDR3 DNA sequence: TGTGCCAGCAGCCCCACGATCGGACGGGACCAGTACTTC. V gene TRBV5-6 combines with J gene TRBJ2-5; TRBD2 is a possible D gene (5 bases). Germline CDR1 SGHDT, CDR2 YYEEEE. This CDR3 is 13 amino acids long. The V and J ends lost 4 bases and 10 bases respectively, with 17 bases between them.

The CDR3 sequence is CASSRDLVNTEAFF. The DNA of the CDR3 is TGTGCCAGCAGTCGGGACTTGGTAAACACTGAAGCTTTCTTT. V usage is TRBV5-5 and J usage is TRBJ1-1, with D tentatively TRBD1 (5 bases). Deletions cut 5 bases from V and 2 bases from J, with 13 bases between. Per the germline V gene, CDR1 is SGHKS and CDR2 is YYEKEE (reference sequence). This CDR3 comprises 14 residues.

The chain is built from TRBV5-6 and TRBJ2-1; 11 bases line up with TRBD1. The CDR3 covers 17 residues. V shed 4 bases and J 4 bases; nucleotides not matched to a gene: 10. Looked up from germline, CDR1 is SGHDT and CDR2 is YYEEEE. CDR3 region: CASSEGQGVGIYNEQFF. CDR3 DNA: TGTGCCAGCAGCGAGGGACAGGGGGTAGGGATATACAATGAGCAGTTCTTC.

V and J are TRBV28 and TRBJ2-7, with D uncertain. CDR1 MDHEN and CDR2 SYDVKM come from the germline V gene. CDR3 size: 15 residues. V was trimmed by 6 bases and J by 9 bases, leaving 24 bases between them. CDR3 bases: TGTGCCAGCAGCCAAGCTCAGCCAGCGAATATAGGGCAGTACTTC. It yields the protein CASSQAQPANIGQYF.

This chain joins TRBV7-6 and TRBJ2-1, with 11 bases matching TRBD2. J was trimmed by 4 bases and V by 5 bases; bases with no gene match: 1. The CDR3 runs to 14 residues. The V gene's germline CDR1 is SGHVS and CDR2 FNYEAQ. The CDR3 protein is CASSGLAGYNEQFF. The CDR3 coding sequence is TGTGCCAGCAGCGGACTAGCGGGTTACAATGAGCAGTTCTTC.

This clone was counted a single time. The rearrangement links TRBV2 to TRBJ2-1, with a weak D call TRBD1 (5 bases). The CDR3 extends over 15 amino acids. Germline CDR1 reads SNHLY; CDR2 reads FYNNEI. V dropped 3 bases and J dropped 8 bases, with 17 bases sitting between them. The CDR3 region is CASSDAPRLGHEQFF. CDR3 sequence (DNA): TGTGCCAGCAGTGACGCCCCAAGGCTGGGGCATGAGCAGTTCTTC.

This chain joins TRBV6-1 and TRBJ1-4; D is ambiguous. The CDR3 is 15 amino acids. Germline V lookup: CDR1 MNHNS, CDR2 SASEGT. The V end lost 2 bases, the J end lost 4 bases, and 11 bases lay between the germline ends. CDR3 nucleotides: TGTGCCAGCAGTGAATCTGCACAGTATAATGAAAAACTGTTTTTT. Translation gives CASSESAQYNEKLFF.

There are a few counts of this clone. The rearrangement uses TRBV12-3 or TRBV12-4 and TRBJ2-7; D may be TRBD2 (5 bases). The CDR3 runs 12 residues. V was cut by 5 bases and J by 2 bases, with 7 bases left in between. The CDR3, as DNA: TGTGCCAGCAGTCCCGGGACCTACGAGCAGTACTTC. Encoded protein: CASSPGTYEQYF.

The CDR3, as DNA: TGTGCCAGTAGTAACTTTGTCGGGGGGCAGAAGGCAACTAATGAAAAACTGTTTTTT. As protein: CASSNFVGGQKATNEKLFF. The rearrangement joins TRBV19 to TRBJ1-4; the D gene is possibly TRBD1 (6 bases). Trimming stripped 4 bases from V and 0 bases from J, with 21 bases between. In germline, CDR1 is LNHDA, CDR2 SQIVND (reference sequence). The CDR3 covers 19 residues.